A selection of T cell receptor beta chains follows, all from one sample in a study of T cells in Graves' hyperthyroidism and ophthalmopathy. TCRdb independently ran MiXCR on the multiplex PCR reads; one entry per CDR3 protein. The sample has 40,000 or so distinct CDR3 sequences, less than 50% seen once. Sample: blood. All receptors come from a woman aged 45 to 65 with Graves' hyperthyroidism that later progressed to Graves' ophthalmopathy. CDR3s include the opening cysteine and the closing phenylalanine or tryptophan. A D gene is named only where the DNA matches it firmly. Rows may omit the clone size; those that give it use once, few, many or a size class.

j_call	clone_size	d_call	v_call	cdr3_aa	cdr3_nt
TRBJ1-2	.	.	TRBV10-2	CASGEASLGATGGYTF	TGCGCCAGCGGTGAGGCGAGTCTGGGGGCAACGGGTGGCTACACCTTC
TRBJ1-2	few	TRBD1	TRBV5-1	CASNTGGGYTF	TGCGCCAGCAACACAGGGGGCGGCTACACCTTC
TRBJ2-1	.	TRBD2	TRBV5-4	CASSASSGRVEQFF	TGTGCCAGCAGCGCGAGTAGCGGGAGGGTTGAGCAGTTCTTC
TRBJ2-3	few	.	TRBV29-1	CSVEWARITDTQYF	TGCAGCGTTGAATGGGCCAGAATCACAGATACGCAGTATTTT
TRBJ1-3	many	.	TRBV9	CASSAEVLSGNTIYF	TGTGCCAGCAGCGCCGAAGTGCTTTCTGGAAACACCATATATTTT
TRBJ1-1	many	.	TRBV9	CASSVGKGLGTEAFF	TGTGCCAGCAGCGTAGGGAAGGGCCTTGGCACTGAAGCTTTCTTT
TRBJ2-3	many	.	TRBV3-1	CASSQWSGRGLNTQYF	TGTGCCAGCAGCCAATGGTCCGGGAGAGGTTTAAATACGCAGTATTTT
TRBJ2-7	.	TRBD2	TRBV7-3	CASSPRFRSGSGGYEQYF	TGTGCCAGCAGCCCCCGGTTCAGGAGCGGTAGCGGGGGCTACGAGCAGTACTTC
TRBJ2-2	.	TRBD2	TRBV2	CASRPGTSGVGELFF	TGTGCCAGCAGACCTGGGACTAGCGGGGTCGGGGAGCTGTTTTTT
TRBJ1-1	.	.	TRBV7-9	CASSRDSNEAFF	TGTGCCAGCAGCAGAGACAGTAATGAAGCTTTCTTT
TRBJ2-7	.	.	TRBV28	CASSLSSVHYEQYF	TGTGCCAGCAGTTTATCTAGCGTGCACTACGAGCAGTACTTC
TRBJ2-2	.	TRBD1	TRBV6-6	CATTDRGHTGELFF	TGTGCCACCACGGACAGGGGGCACACCGGGGAGCTGTTTTTT
TRBJ1-2	.	.	TRBV9	CASSAVGYTF	TGTGCCAGCAGCGCCGTTGGCTACACCTTC
TRBJ2-5	.	.	TRBV19	CASSLQGSETQYF	TGTGCCAGTAGTTTACAGGGTTCAGAGACCCAGTACTTC
TRBJ2-1	.	TRBD2	TRBV7-7	CASSLGLAGNDEQFF	TGTGCTAGCAGCTTAGGACTAGCGGGCAACGATGAGCAGTTCTTC
TRBJ1-2	medium-sized	.	TRBV25-1	CASSEVSNYGYTF	TGTGCCAGCAGTGAAGTCAGCAACTATGGCTACACCTTC
TRBJ2-1	.	TRBD2	TRBV7-9	CASSREGYNEQFF	TGTGCCAGCAGCCGGGAGGGGTACAATGAGCAGTTCTTC
TRBJ2-3	.	.	TRBV10-3	CAIRQGGGSTTDTQYF	TGTGCCATCAGACAAGGGGGCGGGAGTACAACAGATACGCAGTATTTT
TRBJ2-5	medium-sized	.	TRBV24-1	CATSRQDGQETQYF	TGTGCCACCAGTCGACAGGACGGACAAGAGACCCAGTACTTC
TRBJ1-2	many	.	TRBV6-5	CASSYEGIGYTF	TGTGCCAGCAGTTACGAAGGGATAGGCTACACCTTC
TRBJ2-1	once	.	TRBV24-1	CATSPPSSNQQFF	TGTGCCACCAGTCCCCCGAGCAGCAATCAGCAGTTCTTC
TRBJ2-2	many	TRBD2	TRBV3-1	CASSQLAENTGELFF	TGTGCCAGCAGCCAACTAGCGGAGAACACCGGGGAGCTGTTTTTT
TRBJ2-1	medium-sized	TRBD2	TRBV20-1	CSASEAGVEQFF	TGCAGTGCTAGCGAGGCGGGAGTTGAGCAGTTCTTC
TRBJ1-1	many	.	TRBV2	CASRRTGYVNTEAFF	TGTGCCAGCAGACGAACCGGATACGTGAACACTGAAGCTTTCTTT
TRBJ2-1	many	TRBD2	TRBV5-6	CASSLGTSAGNEQFF	TGTGCCAGCAGCTTGGGGACTAGCGCTGGCAATGAGCAGTTCTTC
TRBJ1-2	medium-sized	.	TRBV10-1	CASSPRLEPGGYTF	TGCGCCAGCAGCCCGAGATTGGAACCGGGTGGCTACACCTTC
TRBJ2-2	.	TRBD2	TRBV20-1	CSATQTSGGLTGELFF	TGCAGTGCTACTCAAACTAGCGGGGGTCTCACCGGGGAGCTGTTTTTT
TRBJ2-3	many	.	TRBV11-3	CASSLGASRSDTQYF	TGTGCCAGCAGCTTAGGGGCTAGTCGCTCAGATACGCAGTATTTT
TRBJ1-2	.	TRBD1	TRBV7-8	CASSRDRGRGGGYTF	TGTGCCAGCAGCCGGGACAGGGGGCGTGGGGGTGGCTACACCTTC
TRBJ1-6	many	TRBD1	TRBV6-1	CASDRGNSPLHF	TGTGCCAGCGACAGGGGTAATTCACCCCTCCACTTT
TRBJ2-7	.	.	TRBV19	CASSRGTGSYEQYF	TGTGCCAGTAGCCGCGGGACGGGGTCCTACGAGCAGTACTTC
TRBJ1-4	many	.	TRBV7-9	CASSPGVSLEKLFF	TGTGCCAGCAGCCCAGGGGTATCTTTGGAAAAACTGTTTTTT
TRBJ1-5	.	.	TRBV19	CASSIGGGGDQPQHF	TGTGCCAGTAGTATAGGGGGGGGCGGGGATCAGCCCCAGCATTTT
TRBJ2-4	many	.	TRBV6-1	CATTGTDKNIQYF	TGTGCCACCACCGGGACTGACAAAAACATTCAGTACTTC
TRBJ2-7	many	.	TRBV12-3/TRBV12-4	CASSFGRQGAYEQYF	TGTGCCAGCAGTTTCGGGCGACAAGGAGCCTACGAGCAGTACTTC
TRBJ2-7	many	TRBD1	TRBV6-5	CASRRQGMTGDGYEQYF	TGTGCCAGCAGGCGGCAGGGGATGACAGGGGACGGCTACGAGCAGTACTTC
TRBJ1-5	many	.	TRBV20-1	CSARDPGAGDQPQHF	TGCAGTGCTAGAGATCCCGGGGCGGGGGATCAGCCCCAGCATTTT
TRBJ2-3	once	TRBD2	TRBV7-9	CASSSGLAGGEDTQYF	TGTGCCAGCAGCTCGGGACTAGCGGGAGGTGAAGATACGCAGTATTTT
TRBJ2-7	.	TRBD2	TRBV20-1	CSAVTSGSDEQYF	TGCAGTGCGGTGACTAGCGGGAGCGACGAGCAGTACTTC
TRBJ1-1	many	.	TRBV6-5	CASSYGEGAEAFF	TGTGCCAGCAGTTACGGGGAGGGGGCTGAAGCTTTCTTT
TRBJ2-7	many	TRBD2	TRBV5-5	CASSARLAGDSSHEQYF	TGTGCCAGCAGCGCACGACTAGCGGGAGATTCTTCCCACGAGCAGTACTTC